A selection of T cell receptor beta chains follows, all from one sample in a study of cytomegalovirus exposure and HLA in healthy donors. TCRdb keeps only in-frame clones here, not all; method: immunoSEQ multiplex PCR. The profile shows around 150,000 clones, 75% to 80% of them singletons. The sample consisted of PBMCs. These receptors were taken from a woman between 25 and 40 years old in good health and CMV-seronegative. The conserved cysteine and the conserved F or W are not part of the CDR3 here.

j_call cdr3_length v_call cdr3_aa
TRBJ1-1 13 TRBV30 AWSPLGRRNTEAF
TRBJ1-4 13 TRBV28 ASTASGRTNEKLF
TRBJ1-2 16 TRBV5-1 ASSLRPPGQGANYGYT
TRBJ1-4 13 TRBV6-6 ASSYSQGSNEKLF
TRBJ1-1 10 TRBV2 ASREVAAEAF
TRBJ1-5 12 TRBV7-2 ASSLRGSNQPQH
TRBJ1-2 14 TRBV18 ASSPLPGGRDYGYT
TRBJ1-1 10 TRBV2 ASNSLNTEAF
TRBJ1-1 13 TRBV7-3 ASSLQGAVDTEAF
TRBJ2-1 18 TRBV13 ASSSARGLAGGLAYNEQF
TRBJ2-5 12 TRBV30 AWSVGRVLETQY
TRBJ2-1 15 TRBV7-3 ASSLTGQASSYNEQF
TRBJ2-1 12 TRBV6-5 ASREGLAGGEQF
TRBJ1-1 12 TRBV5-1 ASSSSTVNTEAF
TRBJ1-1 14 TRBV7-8 ASSFSTGLKNTEAF
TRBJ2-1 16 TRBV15 ATSRDRNSGGAYNEQF
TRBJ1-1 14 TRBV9 ASSPGTGTVNTEAF
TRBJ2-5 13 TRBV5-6 ASSPSSGWSETQY